A single sample gave rise to the 4 T cell receptor beta chains below, sequenced in a study of T cells in Graves' hyperthyroidism and ophthalmopathy. Amplification of TCR beta CDR3 regions was performed using RNA transcripts as template. HTBI primers were employed in a first-round RT-PCR of the TCR CDR3. TCRdb reanalysed the multiplex PCR reads using MiXCR and keeps one entry per CDR3 protein. There are some 620,000 distinct CDR3 sequences in the sample; 15% to 20% occur only once, and less than 4.5% lies in the top ten. The sample comprised blood. The receptors were sampled from a woman in her twenties or thirties with Graves' hyperthyroidism.

This clonotype has a single count. This may arise from a read error, as a much more abundant clone is one base away. The chain recombines TRBV6-2 or TRBV6-3 with TRBJ2-4; 8 positions agree with TRBD2. Per the germline V gene, CDR1 is MNHEY and CDR2 is SVGEGT. CDR3 length: 14 amino acids. DNA of the CDR3: TGTGCCAGCAGTCAACGGGAGGGAGGTAGCATTCGGTACTTC. Translating it yields CASSQREGGSIRYF.

This clonotype was counted at least ten times. V and J are TRBV11-2 and TRBJ2-7; D call uncertain. This CDR3 region has 12 residues. From germline, CDR1 is SGHAT and CDR2 FQNNGV. V shed 1 base and J shed 6 bases, with 7 bases lying between them. The CDR3 sequence: CASSLAPPEQYF. The CDR3 DNA is TGTGCCAGCAGCTTAGCCCCCCCCGAGCAGTACTTC.

Points on this clonotype: This clone may be a read error of a much larger clone one base away. The V and J genes are TRBV6-5 and TRBJ2-7; D gene uncertain. The V and J ends lost 5 bases and 6 bases respectively, with 8 bases between them. CDR1 is MNHEY, CDR2 SVGAGI, per germline. This CDR3 is built from 11 residues. The CDR3 spells CASSTRIEQYF. In nucleotides, the CDR3 is TGTGCCAGCAGTACCCGAATCGAGCAGTACTTC.

The chain is built from TRBV19 and TRBJ2-1; a possible D gene is TRBD2 (5 bases). The CDR3 has 15 amino acids. From germline, CDR1 is LNHDA and CDR2 SQIVND (reference sequence). V lost 4 bases and J lost 2, with 12 bases in between. The CDR3 loop is CASSKLVSPYNEQFF. In nucleotides, the CDR3 is TGTGCCAGTAGTAAACTAGTGAGCCCCTACAATGAGCAGTTCTTC.